The T cell receptor beta chain described here comes from a study of T-cell reconstitution after alpha-beta-depleted transplantation in children. It was with unique molecular identifiers that the TCRbeta library was prepared. MiXCR, applied by TCRdb to the PCR reads, yields one record per CDR3 protein. The repertoire has around 15,000 distinct CDR3 sequences, approximately 5.2% of them found once; the top ten carry around 6.9%. CDR3 length equals 14 residues. Trimming cost V 5 bases and J 8 bases, with 16 bases left between them. This clonotype was counted many times. The source material was PBMCs, sampled before TCRalphabeta/CD19-depleted stem cell transplant. This TCR was sampled from a boy younger than 18 with acute lymphoblastic leukemia, due to receive a stem cell transplant. This rearrangement joins TRBV12-3 or TRBV12-4 to TRBJ2-4, with D perhaps TRBD1 (6 bases). CDR3 residues: CASSKTGPKDIQYF. CDR3 DNA sequence: TGTGCCAGCAGTAAAACAGGGCCCAAGGACATTCAGTACTTC.